Below, one T cell receptor (beta chain) is given with its context. Sequencing used immunoSEQ multiplex PCR; TCRdb keeps in-frame clones, though not all of them. The table shows about 240,000 clones, with 80% to 85% occurring only once. The sample originates from a study of Tregs in tolerant kidney transplant recipients. From germline, CDR1 is SGHRS and CDR2 YFSETQ. The V gene lost 5 bases and the J gene lost 5 bases, with 21 bases spanning the gap. The CDR3 totals 16 residues. The source of this sequence is a human donor in good health. J is TRBJ2-3 and V is TRBV5-1; possible D gene TRBD1, 6 bases. Input material: CD4+ T cells from blood. CDR3 coding DNA: TGCGCCAGCAGACCAGCCTGGGGGCGTAGTGGAGATACGCAGTATTTT. As protein: CASRPAWGRSGDTQYF. Full variable domain (outside the CDR3, taken from reference TRBV5-1 and TRBJ2-3): KAGVTQTPRYLIKTRGQQVTLSCSPISGHRSVSWYQQTPGQGLQFLFEYFSETQRNKGNFPGRFSGRQFSNSRSEMNVSTLELGDSALYLCASRPAWGRSGDTQYFGPGTRLTVL.